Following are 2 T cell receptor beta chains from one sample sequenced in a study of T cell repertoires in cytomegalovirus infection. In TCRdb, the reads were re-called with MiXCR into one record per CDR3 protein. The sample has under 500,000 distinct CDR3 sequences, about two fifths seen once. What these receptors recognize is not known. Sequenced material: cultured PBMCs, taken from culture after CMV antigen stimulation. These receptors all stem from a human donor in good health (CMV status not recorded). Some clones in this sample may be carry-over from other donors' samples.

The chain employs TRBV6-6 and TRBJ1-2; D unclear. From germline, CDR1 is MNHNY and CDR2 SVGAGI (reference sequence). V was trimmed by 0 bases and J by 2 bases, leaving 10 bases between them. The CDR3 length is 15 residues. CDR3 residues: CASSYSSGVNYGYTF. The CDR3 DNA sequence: TGTGCCAGCAGTTACTCGTCCGGGGTGAACTATGGCTACACCTTC.

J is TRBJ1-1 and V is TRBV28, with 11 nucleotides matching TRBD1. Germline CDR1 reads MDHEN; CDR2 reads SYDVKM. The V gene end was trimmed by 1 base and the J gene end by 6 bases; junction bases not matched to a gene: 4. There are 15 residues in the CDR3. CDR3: CASSLSRDRGAEAFF. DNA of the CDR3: TGTGCCAGCAGTTTATCCCGGGACAGGGGGGCTGAAGCTTTCTTT.